The 17 T cell receptor beta chains in this list originate from one sample, sequenced in a study of OX40 agonist ivuxolimab in advanced cancers. Generated by immunoSEQ multiplex PCR, the TCRdb table keeps only in-frame clones and is missing some. The table records some 94,000 clones, more than 95% of them present only once. The sample consisted of CD4+ or CD8+ T cells sorted from blood, taken in a trial of the OX40 agonist ivuxolimab. These receptor sequences come from an adult with an advanced solid tumor such as melanoma, head and neck, liver or kidney cancer.

This sequence joins TRBV27 and TRBJ2-1; no reliable D call. Trimming took off 4 bases at V and 3 bases at J, with 7 bases between the two ends. The CDR3 contains 13 residues. Germline V lookup: CDR1 MNHEY, CDR2 SMNVEV (reference sequence). CDR3 DNA: TGTGCCAGCAGTTCTACGAGCTACAATGAGCAGTTCTTC. This sequence encodes CASSSTSYNEQFF.

This clone was picked up one time. The chain joins TRBV5-1 to TRBJ2-1; TRBD2 is a possible D gene (5 bases). The CDR3 is 16 residues long. Trimming removed 0 bases from V and 1 base from J, with 11 bases in between. Germline lookup yields CDR1 SGHRS and CDR2 YFSETQ. The CDR3 bases are TGCGCCAGCAGCTTGGTGGGGAGAGGGTCCTACAATGAGCAGTTCTTC. Its protein product is CASSLVGRGSYNEQFF.

The chain uses TRBV11-3 and TRBJ2-1; no definite D call. From germline, CDR1 is SGHNT and CDR2 YENEEA. The CDR3 has 13 amino acids. With 3 bases removed from V and 8 bases from J, the gap between germline ends came to 11 bases. The CDR3 coding sequence is TGTGCCAGCAGCTTGGAAGTAGGTGATGAGCAGTTCTTC. It encodes CASSLEVGDEQFF.

V gene TRBV18 combines with J gene TRBJ2-7; D is unresolved. V lost 5 bases to trimming and J lost 7 bases, with 18 bases between them. CDR1 KGHSH and CDR2 LQKENI come from the germline V gene. The CDR3 loop spans 14 amino acids. CDR3 bases: TGTGCCAGCTCAAACGCACGGTTAACCACTGAGCAGTACTTC. It codes for CASSNARLTTEQYF.

This chain's CDR3 is CSVSGSNSGNTIYF. As DNA, the CDR3 is TGCAGCGTTTCAGGGTCAAACTCTGGAAACACCATATATTTT. This rearrangement joins TRBV29-1 to TRBJ1-3; perhaps TRBD1 as D (5 bases). CDR1 and CDR2 (germline): SQVTM, ANQGSEA. CDR3 length: 14 amino acids. V lost 5 bases, J lost 0 bases, and 11 bases lay in between.

V gene TRBV7-6 combines with J gene TRBJ2-2, with D hard to call. This CDR3 has 12 residues. The germline V gene has CDR1 SGHVS and CDR2 FNYEAQ. Trimming shortened V by 5 bases and J by 3 bases, and 4 bases separated the two germline ends. The CDR3 sequence: CASSHHTGELFF. The CDR3 coding sequence is TGTGCCAGCAGCCACCACACCGGGGAGCTGTTTTTT.

V and J are TRBV6-5 and TRBJ2-3, with D possibly TRBD2 on 6 matching bases. Looked up from germline, CDR1 is MNHEY and CDR2 is SVGAGI. Deletions cut 2 bases from V and 0 bases from J, with 6 bases between. There are 14 residues in the CDR3. The CDR3 spells CASSYLASTDTQYF. The CDR3 region has the DNA TGTGCCAGCAGTTACCTAGCGAGCACAGATACGCAGTATTTT.

The rearrangement links TRBV5-4 to TRBJ2-7; 8 nucleotides align to TRBD2. The ends lost 0 bases at V and 0 bases at J; junction bases unmatched: 5. The CDR3 runs 16 residues. Germline CDR1 and CDR2: SGHNT and YYREEE (reference sequence). The CDR3: CASSLDAAGGSYEQYF. CDR3 bases: TGTGCCAGCAGCTTGGATGCGGCGGGGGGCTCCTACGAGCAGTACTTC. Complete variable domain (other parts from reference TRBV5-4 and TRBJ2-7): ETGVTQSPTHLIKTRGQQVTLRCSSQSGHNTVSWYQQALGQGPQFIFQYYREEENGRGNFPPRFSGLQFPNYSSELNVNALELDDSALYLCASSLDAAGGSYEQYFGPGTRLTVT.

The gene calls are TRBV27 and TRBJ2-7; D call uncertain. Germline values: CDR1 MNHEY, CDR2 SMNVEV (reference sequence). V shed 5 bases and J shed 1 base, with 9 bases lying between them. This CDR3 is 13 amino acids long. The CDR3 DNA is TGTGCCAGCAGTGATCTAAAATCCTACGAGCAGTACTTC. Its translation: CASSDLKSYEQYF.

V usage is TRBV19 and J usage is TRBJ2-1; TRBD2 might be the D (7 bases). Germline CDR1 and CDR2: LNHDA and SQIVND (reference sequence). The CDR3 is made up of 16 amino acids. Trimming stripped 1 base from V and 7 bases from J, with 17 bases between. This chain's CDR3 is CASSIGPGGILNEQFF. In DNA form, the CDR3 reads TGTGCCAGTAGTATAGGTCCGGGGGGCATTTTAAATGAGCAGTTCTTC.

The chain uses TRBV9 and TRBJ1-2; unclear D gene. V was pared by 0 bases and J by 4 bases, with 16 bases between. The CDR3 runs 16 residues. Germline loops: CDR1 SGDLS, CDR2 YYNGEE. The CDR3 sequence: CASSVGTLARVYGYTF. The CDR3 region has the DNA TGTGCCAGCAGCGTAGGGACCCTCGCGAGAGTCTATGGCTACACCTTC.

The V gene is TRBV19, the J gene TRBJ1-2; the D is unclear. The V gene's germline CDR1 is LNHDA and CDR2 SQIVND (reference sequence). V was shortened by 1 base and J by 2 bases, with 8 bases between the two germline ends. This CDR3 is 14 amino acids long. The CDR3 loop reads CASSIGPMNYGYTF. The CDR3 DNA is TGTGCCAGTAGTATAGGTCCGATGAACTATGGCTACACCTTC. Variable domain in full (rest from reference TRBV19 and TRBJ1-2): DGGITQSPKYLFRKEGQNVTLSCEQNLNHDAMYWYRQDPGQGLRLIYYSQIVNDFQKGDIAEGYSVSREKKESFPLTVTSAQKNPTAFYLCASSIGPMNYGYTFGSGTRLTVV.

The gene calls are TRBV6-5 and TRBJ1-2, with D unclear. Germline lookup yields CDR1 MNHEY and CDR2 SVGAGI. V lost 0 bases to trimming and J lost 4 bases, with 6 bases between them. The CDR3 has 13 residues. The CDR3 DNA reads TGTGCCAGCAGTTACTCGGCCGCCTATGGCTACACCTTC. It codes for CASSYSAAYGYTF.

This chain uses TRBV14 with TRBJ2-7; D gene unclear. Deletions cut 4 bases from V and 2 bases from J, with 21 bases between. The CDR3 extends over 17 amino acids. Per the germline V gene, CDR1 is SGHDN and CDR2 is FVKESK. CDR3 sequence reads: CASSPIGIAAGAYEQYF. The CDR3 nucleotides are TGTGCCAGCAGCCCGATTGGGATAGCCGCAGGTGCCTACGAGCAGTACTTC.

This chain connects TRBV19 to TRBJ2-1; 10 nucleotides line up with TRBD1. Germline CDR1 and CDR2: LNHDA and SQIVND (reference sequence). This CDR3 region has 15 residues. Trimming at V came to 6 bases and at J to 6 bases, leaving 8 bases not matched to a gene. CDR3 sequence reads: CASSRTGQGSNEQFF. CDR3 DNA sequence: TGTGCCAGTAGCCGAACGGGACAGGGGAGCAATGAGCAGTTCTTC.

V usage is TRBV5-6 and J usage is TRBJ2-5; D is uncertain. Germline assignment: CDR1 SGHDT and CDR2 YYEEEE. V was cut by 0 bases and J by 3 bases, with 6 bases left in between. The CDR3 contains 13 residues. The CDR3 DNA reads TGTGCCAGCAGCTTGGGGGTGGAAGAGACCCAGTACTTC. Protein sequence: CASSLGVEETQYF. Combining the CDR3 with reference TRBV5-6 and TRBJ2-5 gives the whole variable domain DAGVTQSPTHLIKTRGQQVTLRCSPKSGHDTVSWYQQALGQGPQFIFQYYEEEERQRGNFPDRFSGHQFPNYSSELNVNALLLGDSALYLCASSLGVEETQYFGPGTRLLVL.

V usage is TRBV29-1 and J usage is TRBJ2-1; 7 bases match TRBD2. V trimming: 3 bases; J trimming: 4 bases; junction bases outside the gene matches: 6. The CDR3 loop spans 14 amino acids. The germline V gene has CDR1 SQVTM and CDR2 ANQGSEA. The DNA for the CDR3 is TGCAGCGTTGACGCGGGAGCGGGGTACAATGAGCAGTTCTTC. Translated: CSVDAGAGYNEQFF.